Listed here are 25 T cell receptor beta chains from one sample, sequenced in a study of blood T cell repertoires in COVID-19. Sequenced by immunoSEQ multiplex PCR; TCRdb stores in-frame clones only, minus some. The sample includes about 290,000 clones, approximately 80% of them seen just once. Material: peripheral blood. These TCRs come from a woman between 50 and 59 years old with active or convalescent COVID-19.

In this sample, this clone turned up once. The chain employs TRBV4-1 and TRBJ1-3; D might be TRBD1 (6 bases). The CDR3 is 17 amino acids. V dropped 4 bases and J dropped 3 bases, with 19 bases sitting between them. Germline assignment: CDR1 MGHRA and CDR2 YSYEKL. The CDR3: CASSLSPTGGLGNTIYF. The CDR3 region has the DNA TGCGCCAGCAGCCTTTCTCCAACCGGGGGGCTTGGAAACACCATATATTTT.

This rearrangement joins TRBV19 to TRBJ2-6, with unresolved D. Looked up from germline, CDR1 is LNHDA and CDR2 is SQIVND (reference sequence). V was pared by 3 bases and J by 4 bases, with 10 bases between. This CDR3 is built from 15 residues. As DNA, the CDR3 is TGTGCCAGTAGTATCGTGACTGGCGGGGCCAACGTCCTGACTTTC. As protein: CASSIVTGGANVLTF.

The gene calls are TRBV6-1 and TRBJ1-1; D might be TRBD1 (5 bases). This CDR3 has 15 amino acids. V lost 2 bases and J lost 5, with 15 bases in between. Germline V lookup: CDR1 MNHNS, CDR2 SASEGT. CDR3 region: CASSESYSGRTEAFF. The DNA of the CDR3 is TGTGCCAGCAGTGAATCTTATTCAGGGCGTACTGAAGCTTTCTTT.

This chain uses TRBV7-8 with TRBJ2-2, with a tentative D call TRBD1 (6 bases). Germline V CDR1 and CDR2: SGHVS, FQNEAQ. Trimming pared 5 bases from V and 4 bases from J, leaving 14 bases between. This CDR3 is built from 15 residues. The CDR3 reads CASSPSRGPTGELFF. CDR3 nucleotides: TGTGCCAGCAGCCCGAGCAGGGGACCCACCGGGGAGCTGTTTTTT.

V and J are TRBV28 and TRBJ1-6, with D perhaps TRBD1 (6 bases). V lost 6 bases, J lost 6 bases, and 12 bases lay in between. This CDR3 contains 14 residues. Germline V gives CDR1 MDHEN, CDR2 SYDVKM. CDR3 loop: CASSRGQSNSPLHF. DNA of the CDR3: TGTGCCAGCAGCCGTGGACAGAGTAATTCACCCCTCCACTTT.

The chain carries TRBV19 and TRBJ2-7; 10 bases fit TRBD2. Trimming cost V 5 bases and J 2 bases; bases outside gene matches: 9. The length of the CDR3 is 16 residues. Per germline, CDR1 LNHDA and CDR2 SQIVND (reference sequence). CDR3 residues: CASSGAPSGSTYEQYF. The CDR3 DNA is TGTGCCAGTAGTGGGGCCCCTAGCGGGAGTACCTACGAGCAGTACTTC.

The V gene is TRBV18, the J gene TRBJ2-3, with 8 bases aligning to TRBD1. The CDR3 consists of 17 residues. Germline V gene sequence: CDR1 KGHSH, CDR2 LQKENI. The trim removed 0 bases at V and 3 bases at J, leaving 8 bases unmatched. Written as DNA, the CDR3 is TGTGCCAGCTCACCACCCGACAGGGGAGAGTTGACAGATACGCAGTATTTT. Translated, it gives CASSPPDRGELTDTQYF.

The CDR3 region has the DNA TGTGCCAGCAGCATCACACCCTTGGAGGGGGCGGCTTTCTTT. It specifies CASSITPLEGAAFF. The chain has TRBV21-1 and TRBJ1-1; TRBD1 is the table's D call, not checked against the DNA. TRBV21-1 is listed as a pseudogene. The CDR3 contains 14 residues.

The chain joins TRBV7-9 to TRBJ1-2; D call uncertain. The ends were cut back, 1 base at V and 0 bases at J, with 6 bases in the middle. The CDR3 contains 14 residues. Germline V gene sequence: CDR1 SEHNR, CDR2 FQNEAQ (reference sequence). DNA for the CDR3: TGTGCCAGCAGCTTAGAAGTAGCTAACTATGGCTACACCTTC. Translating gives CASSLEVANYGYTF.

This clone was counted a few times. The chain combines TRBV9 with TRBJ1-3, with a weak D call TRBD1 (6 bases). V was clipped by 4 bases and J by 1 base, with 9 bases between them. Germline assignment: CDR1 SGDLS and CDR2 YYNGEE. The length of the CDR3 is 14 residues. The CDR3 bases are TGTGCCAGCAGCCGGGACAATTCTGGAAACACCATATATTTT. As protein: CASSRDNSGNTIYF.

This chain joins TRBV5-6 and TRBJ1-4, with D possibly being TRBD1 (6 bases). Germline CDR1 SGHDT, CDR2 YYEEEE. The CDR3 sequence is 14 residues long. V lost 0 bases and J 8 bases, leaving 11 bases between the germline ends. The CDR3 nucleotides read TGTGCCAGCAGCTTGGTCAGGGGTGGAGAAAAACTGTTTTTT. Amino acids: CASSLVRGGEKLFF.

V gene TRBV19 combines with J gene TRBJ2-3; 7 nucleotides match TRBD1. The ends lost 3 bases at V and 4 bases at J; junction bases unmatched: 4. The CDR3 is 14 amino acids. Per the germline V gene, CDR1 is LNHDA and CDR2 is SQIVND (reference sequence). CDR3 in DNA: TGTGCCAGTAGTATTAAGGGGGCCGCAGATACGCAGTATTTT. Translated, it gives CASSIKGAADTQYF.

Worth noting for this clone: Germline and junction disagree at one end, which may indicate a read error. The chain links TRBV7-7 to TRBJ2-5, with TRBD2 identical over 8 bases. Germline CDR1 and CDR2: SSHAT and FNYEAQ (reference sequence). The CDR3 is 15 residues long. CDR3 residues: CASSLGLAGVETQYF. The CDR3 DNA follows: TGTGCTAGCAGCTTAGGTCTAGCGGGCGTAGAGACCCAGTACTTC.

The chain couples TRBV5-1 to TRBJ2-4; no firm D call. Germline V gene lookup returns CDR1 SGHRS and CDR2 YFSETQ. Trimming shortened V by 2 bases and J by 8 bases, and 20 bases separated the two germline ends. This CDR3 contains 16 residues. CDR3 DNA sequence: TGCGCCAGCAGCTTAGGTCCGAGGTCCCGCGTAGACATTCAGTACTTC. As protein: CASSLGPRSRVDIQYF.

The rearrangement joins TRBV2 to TRBJ1-2; TRBD1 matches at 9 bases. The CDR3 is 12 amino acids. Germline CDR1 and CDR2: SNHLY and FYNNEI. V was pared by 9 bases and J by 7 bases, with 6 bases of the junction left unmatched. CDR3 DNA sequence: TGTGCCAGTGCCACAGGGGGCGGTGGCTACACCTTC. It yields the protein CASATGGGGYTF.

A remark on this clone: This sample includes further DNA sequences coding for the same CDR3. The V and J genes are TRBV5-1 and TRBJ2-7; the match to TRBD1 covers 9 bases. The germline V gene has CDR1 SGHRS and CDR2 YFSETQ. This CDR3 contains 14 residues. Losses at the gene ends were 0 bases for V and 2 bases for J; bases not matched to a gene: 0. This CDR3 is CASSLGQGAYEQYF. CDR3 nucleotide sequence: TGCGCCAGCAGCTTGGGACAGGGGGCCTACGAGCAGTACTTC.

The chain couples TRBV6-5 to TRBJ1-1; the D is unclear. The CDR3 runs to 14 residues. Trimming stripped 0 bases from V and 0 bases from J, with 5 bases between. Germline CDR1 is MNHEY and CDR2 is SVGAGI. The CDR3 coding sequence is TGTGCCAGCAGTTACTCCACACTGAACACTGAAGCTTTCTTT. This translates into CASSYSTLNTEAFF.

This clone appeared once. CDR3 protein: CASSSPRGRNTEAFF. The CDR3 nucleotides are TGTGCCAGCAGTTCCCCTAGAGGGAGGAACACTGAAGCTTTCTTT. This sequence joins TRBV28 and TRBJ1-1, with D unclear. The ends were cut back, 4 bases at V and 1 base at J, with 13 bases in the middle. The CDR3 runs 15 residues. From germline, CDR1 is MDHEN and CDR2 SYDVKM.

V gene TRBV12-3 or TRBV12-4 combines with J gene TRBJ1-2; 11 positions match TRBD1. The CDR3 is 13 amino acids. Trimming removed 4 bases from V and 8 bases from J; junction bases left unmatched: 3. CDR3 region: CASSSDRGLGYTF. CDR3 bases: TGTGCCAGCAGTTCGGACAGGGGGCTCGGCTACACCTTC.

The genes are TRBV28 and TRBJ2-5; 11 bases are shared with TRBD1. From germline, CDR1 is MDHEN and CDR2 SYDVKM. With 5 bases clipped from V and 5 bases from J, the junction kept 13 bases outside the gene matches. The length of the CDR3 is 17 residues. CDR3 sequence: CASSPGTGGTAGETQYF. The CDR3, as DNA: TGTGCCAGCAGTCCCGGGACAGGGGGGACCGCGGGGGAGACCCAGTACTTC.

V and J are TRBV14 and TRBJ1-1; no clear D. Between the trimmed V and J ends, which lost 1 base and 4 bases, there was a span of 7 bases. Germline V gene sequence: CDR1 SGHDN, CDR2 FVKESK. This CDR3 has 13 amino acids. The CDR3 DNA is TGTGCCAGCAGCCAAGTTAGACTCACTGAAGCTTTCTTT. Its protein product is CASSQVRLTEAFF.

In its sample, this clone was seen a few times. The chain couples TRBV24-1 to TRBJ1-1; TRBD1 is a possible D gene (5 bases). CDR1 and CDR2 from the germline V gene are KGHDR and SFDVKD. This CDR3 comprises 13 residues. Between the trimmed V and J ends, which lost 8 bases and 11 bases, there was a span of 20 bases. The CDR3 sequence is CATTDKQGYSAFF. The CDR3 coding sequence is TGTGCCACCACCGACAAGCAGGGTTATTCGGCTTTCTTT.

The chain is built from TRBV6-5 and TRBJ2-7; possibly TRBD2 for D (6 bases). The CDR3 contains 15 residues. V was trimmed by 0 bases and J by 5 bases, leaving 14 bases between them. In germline, CDR1 is MNHEY, CDR2 SVGAGI. The CDR3 loop reads CASSYSGGVMDEQYF. The CDR3 DNA is TGTGCCAGCAGTTACTCGGGCGGGGTTATGGACGAGCAGTACTTC.

This sequence joins TRBV5-8 and TRBJ2-1, with D uncertain. The CDR3 has 15 residues. The V and J ends lost 4 bases and 6 bases respectively, with 17 bases between them. CDR1 is SGHTS, CDR2 YDEGEE, per germline. This CDR3 reads CASSGPWPPGNEQFF. Here the CDR3 DNA reads TGTGCCAGCAGCGGGCCGTGGCCACCAGGCAATGAGCAGTTCTTC. Combining the CDR3 with reference TRBV5-8 and TRBJ2-1 gives the whole variable domain EAGVTQSPTHLIKTRGQQATLRCSPISGHTSVYWYQQALGLGLQFLLWYDEGEERNRGNFPPRFSGRQFPNYSSELNVNALELEDSALYLCASSGPWPPGNEQFFGPGTRLTVL.

The J gene is TRBJ2-1, the V gene TRBV18; 14 nucleotides line up with TRBD2. Germline lookup yields CDR1 KGHSH and CDR2 LQKENI. V lost 4 bases to trimming and J lost 5 bases; unmatched junction nucleotides: 13. The CDR3 totals 19 residues. The CDR3 coding sequence is TGTGCCAGCTCACTAAAAGGGACTAGCGGGAGTAGCCCCCACAATGAGCAGTTCTTC. Translating gives CASSLKGTSGSSPHNEQFF.